The clone carrying this T cell receptor beta chain was detected only a few times. Sequencing libraries for TCR beta were prepared with iRepertoire HTBI primers and Arm-PCR of CDR3 regions. One entry per CDR3 protein, called by TCRdb with MiXCR from the multiplex PCR reads. The repertoire has approximately 480,000 distinct CDR3 sequences, 15% to 20% of them found once; the top ten carry 10% to 15%. This sample was taken from a study of regulatory T cells in long-lasting Graves disease. The CDR3 is 15 residues long. The germline gives CDR1 ENHRY, CDR2 SYGVKD. V lost 3 bases and J 1 base, leaving 10 bases between the germline ends. Time point reported: newly diagnosed GD, antithyroid drugs for less than 3 months. There was RNA extracted from PBMCs, and the TCR library was made from it. The data also belong to a second study, concerning T cells in Graves' hyperthyroidism and ophthalmopathy.

The chain has TRBV10-3 and TRBJ1-5; D is unresolved. The sequenced sample was peripheral blood mononuclear cells (PBMCs), obtained at new diagnosis, from a patient treated with antithyroid drugs. The receptor was derived from a man in his forties with Graves disease. In nucleotides, the CDR3 is TGTGCCATCAGTGATTGGGAACCCAGCAATCAGCCCCAGCATTTT. Its translation: CAISDWEPSNQPQHF.